Listed below are T cell receptor beta chains from one sample, sequenced in a study of blood T cell repertoires in COVID-19. Sequenced by immunoSEQ multiplex PCR; TCRdb stores in-frame clones only, minus some. In the table there are 95,000 to 110,000 clones, roughly 84% of which are singletons. Sequences were obtained from peripheral blood. The source of these receptors is a man aged 55-75 years with acute or convalescent COVID-19. The CDR3 runs from the conserved cysteine through the conserved F or W. D genes are given only for firm matches. Expanded clones are given a class, and other clones once, few, many or no size at all.

d_call clone_size j_call v_call cdr3_aa cdr3_nt
TRBD1 - TRBJ2-1 TRBV28 CASSGQGENNEQFF TGTGCCAGCAGCGGACAGGGGGAGAACAATGAGCAGTTCTTC
- - TRBJ1-5 TRBV2 CASSVQGGQPQHF TGTGCCAGCAGTGTGCAGGGAGGCCAGCCCCAGCATTTT
TRBD2 once TRBJ2-1 TRBV5-1 CASSTGLAGDRNEQFF TGCGCCAGCAGCACGGGACTAGCGGGAGACCGGAATGAGCAGTTCTTC
TRBD1 - TRBJ2-6 TRBV18 CASSPPTGGVGANVLTF TGTGCCAGCTCACCGCCGACAGGGGGCGTTGGGGCCAACGTCCTGACTTTC
- - TRBJ1-1 TRBV10-3 CAISRDMNTEAFF TGTGCCATCAGTCGGGACATGAACACTGAAGCTTTCTTT
TRBD1 - TRBJ1-1 TRBV7-8 CASSPGQAQWGTEAFF TGTGCCAGCAGCCCGGGACAGGCCCAATGGGGCACTGAAGCTTTCTTT
TRBD1 - TRBJ2-2 TRBV5-1 CASSLLGQASSGELFF TGCGCCAGCAGCTTACTAGGACAGGCTTCAAGCGGGGAGCTGTTTTTT
- - TRBJ2-7 TRBV6-5 CASENRDTYEQYF TGTGCCAGCGAGAACCGGGACACCTACGAGCAGTACTTC
TRBD2 - TRBJ2-1 TRBV6-7 CASRSSGGTYNEQFF TGTGCCAGCAGGTCTAGCGGAGGGACCTACAATGAGCAGTTCTTC
TRBD2 - TRBJ2-1 TRBV5-1 CASSGGGRTTYNEQFF TGCGCCAGCAGCGGCGGGGGGCGGACTACCTACAATGAGCAGTTCTTC
- - TRBJ1-2 TRBV2 CASIETGSDYTF TGTGCCAGCATTGAAACAGGGTCAGACTACACCTTC
- - TRBJ1-5 TRBV7-9 CASSLGQGYSNQPQHF TGTGCCAGCAGCTTAGGCCAGGGGTATAGCAATCAGCCCCAGCATTTT
- - TRBJ2-5 TRBV5-4 CASNQKGPTSQETQYF TGTGCCAGCAACCAGAAGGGGCCGACATCCCAAGAGACCCAGTACTTC
TRBD2 - TRBJ2-1 TRBV5-1 CASSFGLAGLDEQFF TGCGCCAGCAGCTTCGGACTAGCCGGTTTGGATGAGCAGTTCTTC
- - TRBJ1-1 TRBV5-6 CASSFTGTHNTEAFF TGTGCCAGCAGCTTTACCGGGACACACAACACTGAAGCTTTCTTT
- - TRBJ2-7 TRBV3-1/TRBV3-2 CASSQGSRRGYEQYF TGTGCCAGCAGCCAAGGAAGTCGTAGGGGTTACGAGCAGTACTTC